One sample yielded the 29 T cell receptor beta chains listed below, sequenced in a study of blood T cell repertoires in COVID-19. TCRdb's table, derived via immunoSEQ multiplex PCR, lists solely in-frame clones and lacks some. The sample has 100,000 to 150,000 clones, roughly 87% seen once; the top ten hold more than 6%. The sequenced material came from peripheral blood. The receptor source for this set is a human donor in a cohort sampled during active COVID-19.

CDR3 in amino acids: CASRGGGPPYEQYF. The CDR3, as DNA: TGTGCCAGCAGGGGTGGGGGCCCTCCCTACGAGCAGTACTTC. V gene TRBV6-5 combines with J gene TRBJ2-7; the D gene is possibly TRBD1 (6 bases). Germline V CDR1 and CDR2: MNHEY, SVGAGI. The length of the CDR3 is 14 residues. With 6 bases removed from V and 2 bases from J, the gap between germline ends came to 14 bases.

The V call is TRBV5-1, the J call TRBJ2-5, with D possibly TRBD1 on 5 matching bases. CDR1 and CDR2 (germline): SGHRS, YFSETQ. Trimming left V 2 bases short and J 1 base short, with 6 bases between. The CDR3 has 13 residues. This chain's CDR3 is CASSFQGQETQYF. The CDR3 DNA reads as TGCGCCAGCAGCTTCCAGGGCCAAGAGACCCAGTACTTC.

Here the CDR3 reads CASSFNKREQYF. CDR3 nucleotides: TGTGCCAGCAGTTTCAACAAGCGCGAGCAGTACTTC. The chain links TRBV27 to TRBJ2-7; D gene ambiguous. This CDR3 has 12 amino acids. Germline CDR1 reads MNHEY; CDR2 reads SMNVEV (reference sequence). The ends were cut back, 3 bases at V and 6 bases at J, with 9 bases in the middle.

This sequence joins TRBV11-3 and TRBJ2-1; 9 positions agree with TRBD2. Per the germline V gene, CDR1 is SGHNT and CDR2 is YENEEA. V gave up 4 bases and J gave up 9 bases; unmatched junction bases: 13. The CDR3 length is 16 residues. The CDR3 is CASSSRAGGGIGEQFF. CDR3 coding DNA: TGTGCCAGCAGCTCCCGAGCGGGGGGCGGAATAGGTGAGCAGTTCTTC.

The sample holds one count of this clone. The genes are TRBV11-3 and TRBJ2-7; 12 bases are shared with TRBD2. Looked up from germline, CDR1 is SGHNT and CDR2 is YENEEA. V lost 5 bases and J lost 2; bases outside the gene matches: 4. CDR3 length equals 15 residues. This CDR3 is CASSASSGGAYEQYF. CDR3 in DNA: TGTGCCAGCAGCGCGTCTAGCGGGGGGGCCTACGAGCAGTACTTC.

The V call is TRBV7-9, the J call TRBJ1-1; D not resolved. Trimming pared 5 bases from V and 4 bases from J, leaving 14 bases between. The CDR3 sequence is 14 residues long. From germline, CDR1 is SEHNR and CDR2 FQNEAQ (reference sequence). As DNA, the CDR3 is TGTGCCAGCAGCCCGGGCAGGAGCGGCACTGAAGCTTTCTTT. Protein sequence: CASSPGRSGTEAFF.

This clone came up a few times. The chain uses TRBV3-1 (or the pseudogene TRBV3-2) and TRBJ1-1; 7 nucleotides match TRBD1. Germline V gene data show CDR1 as LGHDT and CDR2 as YNNKEL (reference sequence). V lost 3 bases, J lost 6 bases, and 10 bases stayed unmatched. The length of the CDR3 is 15 residues. CDR3 in DNA: TGTGCCAGCAGCCACCGGACAGGTGGCAACCCTGAAGCTTTCTTT. Translation: CASSHRTGGNPEAFF.

This sequence joins TRBV14 and TRBJ2-7, with D possibly being TRBD2 (7 bases). From germline, CDR1 is SGHDN and CDR2 FVKESK. The CDR3 is made up of 13 amino acids. Trimming stripped 5 bases from V and 10 bases from J, with 18 bases between. CDR3 loop: CASSEPLGGAQYF. The DNA of the CDR3 is TGTGCCAGCAGCGAGCCCCTTGGGGGGGCTCAGTACTTC. The variable domain in full, with the rest retrieved from reference TRBV14 and TRBJ2-7, is EAGVTQFPSHSVIEKGQTVTLRCDPISGHDNLYWYRRVMGKEIKFLLHFVKESKQDESGMPNNRFLAERTGGTYSTLKVQPAELEDSGVYFCASSEPLGGAQYFGPGTRLTVT.

The chain couples TRBV4-2 to TRBJ1-2, with no clear D. The germline V and J ends were trimmed by 0 bases and 5 bases, with 16 bases remaining between them. The CDR3 consists of 16 residues. In germline, CDR1 is LGHNA, CDR2 YNFKEQ. The CDR3 DNA reads as TGTGCCAGCAGCCAAGATCCAGGCCGCGACCCTTATGGCTACACCTTC. Protein sequence: CASSQDPGRDPYGYTF.

V usage is TRBV15 and J usage is TRBJ1-6, with unresolved D. The germline CDR1 and CDR2 sequences are LNHNV and YYDKDF (reference sequence). V was pared by 1 base and J by 9 bases, with 16 bases between. CDR3 size: 16 residues. The CDR3 nucleotides read TGTGCCACCAGCAGAGTATCTCAGGTTCTGGGTTCACCCCTCCACTTT. Its protein product is CATSRVSQVLGSPLHF.

V gene TRBV12-1 combines with J gene TRBJ1-1. TRBV12-1 is a pseudogene segment. This CDR3 contains 11 residues. The CDR3 protein is CASSPMREAFF. The DNA for the CDR3 is TGTGCCAGCAGCCCCATGAGAGAAGCTTTCTTT.

The V gene is TRBV6-1, the J gene TRBJ2-7; D perhaps matches TRBD1 (5 bases). This CDR3 has 12 amino acids. Trimming pared 2 bases from V and 4 bases from J, leaving 6 bases between. From germline, CDR1 is MNHNS and CDR2 SASEGT. The CDR3: CASSEHRYEQYF. The CDR3 nucleotides are TGTGCCAGCAGTGAACACAGGTACGAGCAGTACTTC.

V and J are TRBV15 and TRBJ2-5; a weak D match, TRBD1 (7 bases). There are 14 residues in the CDR3. The V gene's germline CDR1 is LNHNV and CDR2 YYDKDF (reference sequence). Between the trimmed V and J ends, which lost 3 bases and 1 base, there was a span of 9 bases. CDR3 in amino acids: CATSREGAQETQYF. In DNA form, the CDR3 reads TGTGCCACCAGCAGGGAGGGGGCCCAAGAGACCCAGTACTTC.

V is TRBV27 and J is TRBJ2-3, with D possibly being TRBD2 (5 bases). CDR3 size: 15 residues. Trimming took off 2 bases at V and 4 bases at J, with 13 bases between the two ends. Germline V gene data show CDR1 as MNHEY and CDR2 as SMNVEV (reference sequence). DNA of the CDR3: TGTGCCAGCAGTTTAGGGATAGCGCCTTCAGATACGCAGTATTTT. This translates into CASSLGIAPSDTQYF.

CDR3 sequence: CASSPRDRGGYEQYF. In nucleotides, the CDR3 is TGTGCCAGCAGCCCTCGGGACAGGGGAGGCTACGAGCAGTACTTC. This chain connects TRBV9 to TRBJ2-7, with 10 positions matching TRBD1. CDR3 size: 15 residues. Trimming removed 4 bases from V and 3 bases from J; junction bases left unmatched: 7. The germline CDR1 and CDR2 sequences are SGDLS and YYNGEE.

The rearrangement links TRBV2 to TRBJ1-6, with D maybe TRBD1 (5 bases). The CDR3 sequence is 12 residues long. Germline CDR1 and CDR2: SNHLY and FYNNEI. Trimming took 5 bases from V and 8 from J, leaving 7 bases between them. CDR3 in amino acids: CASSRRDSPLHF. CDR3 in DNA: TGTGCCAGCAGTCGCAGGGATTCACCCCTCCACTTT.

This clone was detected only once. The chain recombines TRBV12-3 or TRBV12-4 with TRBJ1-2; D ambiguous. The CDR3 loop spans 13 amino acids. V was cut by 3 bases and J by 7 bases, with 12 bases left in between. For the CDR3, the DNA is TGTGCCAGCAGTTTTGTGTCCTCGGGTGGCTACACCTTC. This sequence encodes CASSFVSSGGYTF.

A single count supports this clone. V usage is TRBV11-3 and J usage is TRBJ2-1; tentatively, D is TRBD2 (6 bases). The CDR3 contains 15 residues. CDR1 is SGHNT, CDR2 YENEEA, per germline. The V end was cut by 6 bases, the J end by 4 bases, with 16 bases between. As DNA, the CDR3 is TGTGCCAGCAGACATCAAGGTGCGGGGTACAATGAGCAGTTCTTC. Protein sequence: CASRHQGAGYNEQFF.

In this sample, this clone turned up once. The V gene is TRBV19, the J gene TRBJ2-7, with TRBD2 matching 9 bases. V lost 7 bases, J lost 2 bases, and 9 bases stayed unmatched. The CDR3 is 15 residues long. Germline CDR1 LNHDA, CDR2 SQIVND (reference sequence). CDR3 sequence (DNA): TGTGCCAGTAATCCTGGGGCTAGCGGGACCTACGAGCAGTACTTC. Encoded protein: CASNPGASGTYEQYF.

The chain employs TRBV5-1 and TRBJ2-5, with TRBD1 matching 8 bases. Germline loops: CDR1 SGHRS, CDR2 YFSETQ. With 0 bases clipped from V and 1 base from J, the junction kept 2 bases outside the gene matches. The length of the CDR3 is 15 residues. CDR3 DNA sequence: TGCGCCAGCAGCTTGGTCGGACAGGGCCAAGAGACCCAGTACTTC. Translation: CASSLVGQGQETQYF.

V and J are TRBV19 and TRBJ2-7, with 7 bases that match TRBD1. The germline gives CDR1 LNHDA, CDR2 SQIVND (reference sequence). V dropped 8 bases and J dropped 1; count of bases not matched to a gene: 2. CDR3 length: 12 amino acids. Here the CDR3 reads CASEDRSYEQYF. CDR3 DNA sequence: TGTGCCAGTGAGGACAGGTCCTACGAGCAGTACTTC.

The rearrangement links TRBV5-6 to TRBJ1-3; D is unclear. Germline V gene sequence: CDR1 SGHDT, CDR2 YYEEEE. V dropped 0 bases and J dropped 4 bases, with 8 bases sitting between them. CDR3 length: 14 amino acids. The CDR3 DNA follows: TGTGCCAGCAGCTTGGAAATGGGCGGAAACACCATATATTTT. Encoded protein: CASSLEMGGNTIYF.

This sequence joins TRBV6-5 and TRBJ2-1; perhaps TRBD1 as D (5 bases). CDR1 and CDR2 from the germline V gene are MNHEY and SVGAGI. Trimming left V 0 bases short and J 7 bases short, with 13 bases between. The CDR3 runs to 15 residues. Written as DNA, the CDR3 is TGTGCCAGCAGTTACTCGATTCAGGGTTATAATGAGCAGTTCTTC. It translates to CASSYSIQGYNEQFF.

J is TRBJ2-7 and V is TRBV2; TRBD1 is a possible D gene (5 bases). This CDR3 is 13 amino acids long. The germline V gene has CDR1 SNHLY and CDR2 FYNNEI. V was cut by 7 bases and J by 2 bases, with 12 bases left in between. CDR3 nucleotide sequence: TGTGCCAGCAATCCCCAGGGTACCTACGAGCAGTACTTC. Translation: CASNPQGTYEQYF.

This chain connects TRBV27 to TRBJ1-1, with D maybe TRBD1 (6 bases). This CDR3 contains 13 residues. The V end was cut by 1 base, the J end by 4 bases, with 7 bases between. CDR1 is MNHEY, CDR2 SMNVEV, per germline (reference sequence). The CDR3 region is CASSLLDSTEAFF. For the CDR3, the DNA is TGTGCCAGCAGTTTATTGGACAGCACTGAAGCTTTCTTT.

V usage is TRBV30 and J usage is TRBJ2-7, with 7 bases that match TRBD1. The CDR3 totals 12 residues. The V and J ends lost 3 bases and 4 bases, in that order; junction bases with no gene match: 3. Germline-derived CDR1 and CDR2 are GTSNPN and SVGIG (reference sequence). DNA for the CDR3: TGTGCCTGGAGGACAGGGTTATACGAGCAGTACTTC. Protein sequence: CAWRTGLYEQYF.

The V and J genes are TRBV28 and TRBJ1-6; D remains ambiguous. CDR3 length equals 13 residues. Germline values: CDR1 MDHEN, CDR2 SYDVKM. V shed 8 bases and J shed 10 bases, with 15 bases lying between them. The DNA for the CDR3 is TGTGCCAGCGGGAGACCGGGCGTGTCACCCCTCCACTTT. Protein: CASGRPGVSPLHF.

The V call is TRBV7-6, the J call TRBJ1-1, with 8 bases lining up with TRBD1. The germline gives CDR1 SGHVS, CDR2 FNYEAQ. This CDR3 spans 17 amino acids. V gave up 5 bases and J gave up 0 bases; unmatched junction bases: 11. CDR3 bases: TGTGCCAGCAGCCAAGGACAGGGTGGAGAGATGAACACTGAAGCTTTCTTT. Translating gives CASSQGQGGEMNTEAFF. The whole variable domain, remainder taken from reference TRBV7-6 and TRBJ1-1, is GAGVSQSPRYKVTKRGQDVALRCDPISGHVSLYWYRQALGQGPEFLTYFNYEAQQDKSGLPNDRFSAERPEGSISTLTIQRTEQRDSAMYRCASSQGQGGEMNTEAFFGQGTRLTVV.

The chain uses TRBV6-2 or TRBV6-3 and TRBJ1-1; D is unresolved. CDR3 length: 14 residues. Between the trimmed V and J ends, which lost 2 bases and 0 bases, there was a span of 7 bases. The germline gives CDR1 MNHEY, CDR2 SVGEGT. The CDR3 reads CASSYELLNTEAFF. The DNA for the CDR3 is TGTGCCAGCAGTTACGAGCTCTTGAACACTGAAGCTTTCTTT.